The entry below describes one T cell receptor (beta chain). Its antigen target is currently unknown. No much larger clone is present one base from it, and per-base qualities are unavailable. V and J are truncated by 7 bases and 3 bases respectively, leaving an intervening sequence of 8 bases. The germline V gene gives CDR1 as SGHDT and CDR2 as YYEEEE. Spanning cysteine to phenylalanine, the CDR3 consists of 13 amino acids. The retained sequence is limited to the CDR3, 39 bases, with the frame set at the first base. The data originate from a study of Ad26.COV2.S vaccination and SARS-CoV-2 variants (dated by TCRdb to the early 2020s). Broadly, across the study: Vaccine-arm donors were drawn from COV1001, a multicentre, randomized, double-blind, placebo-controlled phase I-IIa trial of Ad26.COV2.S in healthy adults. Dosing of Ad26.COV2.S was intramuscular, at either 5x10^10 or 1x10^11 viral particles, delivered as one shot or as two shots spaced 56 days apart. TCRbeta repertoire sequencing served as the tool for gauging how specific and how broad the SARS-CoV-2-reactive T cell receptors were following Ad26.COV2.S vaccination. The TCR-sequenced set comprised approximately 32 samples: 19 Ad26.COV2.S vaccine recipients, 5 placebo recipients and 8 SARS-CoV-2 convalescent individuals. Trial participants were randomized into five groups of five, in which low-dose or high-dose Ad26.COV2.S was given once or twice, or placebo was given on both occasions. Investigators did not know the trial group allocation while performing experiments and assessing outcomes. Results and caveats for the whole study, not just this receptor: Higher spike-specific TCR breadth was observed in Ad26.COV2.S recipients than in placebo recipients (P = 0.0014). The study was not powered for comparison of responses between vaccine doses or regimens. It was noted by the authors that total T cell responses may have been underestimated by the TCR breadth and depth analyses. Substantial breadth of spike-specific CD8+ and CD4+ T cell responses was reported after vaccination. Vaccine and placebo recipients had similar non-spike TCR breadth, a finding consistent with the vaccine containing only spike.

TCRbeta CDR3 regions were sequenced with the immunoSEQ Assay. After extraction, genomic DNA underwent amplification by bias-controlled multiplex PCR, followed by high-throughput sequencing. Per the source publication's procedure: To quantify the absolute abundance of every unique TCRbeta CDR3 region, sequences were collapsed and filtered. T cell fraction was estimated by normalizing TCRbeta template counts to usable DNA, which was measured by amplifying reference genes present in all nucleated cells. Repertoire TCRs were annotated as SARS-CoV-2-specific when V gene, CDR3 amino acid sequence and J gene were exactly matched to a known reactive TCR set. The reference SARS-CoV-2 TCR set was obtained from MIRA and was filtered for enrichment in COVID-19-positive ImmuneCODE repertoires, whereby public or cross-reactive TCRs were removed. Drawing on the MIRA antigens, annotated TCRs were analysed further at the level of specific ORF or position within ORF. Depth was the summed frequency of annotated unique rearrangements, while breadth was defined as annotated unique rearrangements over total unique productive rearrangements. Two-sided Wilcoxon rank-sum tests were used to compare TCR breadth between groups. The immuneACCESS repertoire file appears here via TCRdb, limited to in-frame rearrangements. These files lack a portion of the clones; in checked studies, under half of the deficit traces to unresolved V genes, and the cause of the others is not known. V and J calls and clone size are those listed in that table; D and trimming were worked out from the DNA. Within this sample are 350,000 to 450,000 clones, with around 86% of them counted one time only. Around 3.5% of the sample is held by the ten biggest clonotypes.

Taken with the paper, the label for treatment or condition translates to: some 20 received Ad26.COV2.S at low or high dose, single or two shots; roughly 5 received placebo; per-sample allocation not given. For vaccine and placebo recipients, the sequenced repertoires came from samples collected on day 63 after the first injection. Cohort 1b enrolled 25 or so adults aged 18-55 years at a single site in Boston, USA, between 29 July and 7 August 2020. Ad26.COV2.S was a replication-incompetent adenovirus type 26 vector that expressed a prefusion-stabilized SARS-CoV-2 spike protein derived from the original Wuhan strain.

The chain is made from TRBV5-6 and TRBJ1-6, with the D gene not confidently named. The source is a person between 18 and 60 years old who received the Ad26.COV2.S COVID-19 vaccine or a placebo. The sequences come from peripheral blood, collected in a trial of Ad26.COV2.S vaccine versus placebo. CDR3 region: CASRENYNSPLHF. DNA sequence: TGTGCCAGCCGGGAGAACTATAATTCACCCCTCCACTTT.